A selection of T cell receptor beta chains follows, all from one sample in a study of post-analysis software for immune sequencing data. TCRdb used MiXCR to reprocess the PCR reads, holding one entry per CDR3 protein. The repertoire holds approximately 730,000 distinct CDR3 sequences, around 45% seen once, with 4.9% in the top ten. The sequencing sample was made of blood. The source is a girl aged 5-17 years with multiple sclerosis. Each CDR3 is given with its conserved first and last residue. The D gene is left open where the match is weak. Size is stated for part of the rows, as once, few or many counts, or as a class when the clone is expanded.

clone size	D gene	V gene	J gene	CDR3 protein	CDR3 DNA
-	TRBD2	TRBV7-6	TRBJ2-1	CASSPDASGRNEQFF	TGTGCCAGCAGCCCAGACGCCAGCGGGAGGAATGAGCAGTTCTTC
-	-	TRBV6-1	TRBJ2-7	CASRTGAWTTYEQYF	TGTGCCAGCAGGACGGGGGCGTGGACGACCTACGAGCAGTACTTC
few	TRBD2	TRBV5-5	TRBJ2-1	CASSSSTSGGYEQFF	TGTGCCAGCAGCTCCTCGACTAGCGGTGGGTATGAGCAGTTCTTC
few	-	TRBV29-1	TRBJ2-1	CRGNEQFF	TGCAGGGGGAATGAGCAGTTCTTC
-	TRBD2	TRBV29-1	TRBJ2-5	CSVGGLAGAIGETQYF	TGCAGCGTCGGTGGACTAGCGGGAGCGATCGGGGAGACCCAGTACTTC
-	-	TRBV6-5	TRBJ1-6	CASSLTGFPNSPLHF	TGTGCCAGCAGCCTGACAGGCTTTCCCAATTCACCCCTCCACTTT
-	-	TRBV20-1	TRBJ2-3	CSARDQERSTDTQYF	TGCAGTGCTAGAGATCAGGAGCGGAGCACAGATACGCAGTATTTT
few	-	TRBV29-1	TRBJ2-7	CSVGAGVAYEQYF	TGCAGCGTTGGGGCAGGGGTGGCCTACGAGCAGTACTTC
-	-	TRBV5-6	TRBJ2-5	CASSLDLAQPQETQYF	TGTGCCAGCAGCTTGGATCTCGCACAGCCCCAAGAGACCCAGTACTTC
many	-	TRBV29-1	TRBJ2-5	CSVLSETQYF	TGCAGCGTTCTATCGGAGACCCAGTACTTC
few	-	TRBV7-2	TRBJ2-7	CASSLFGRVFEQYF	TGTGCCAGCAGCTTATTCGGCAGGGTGTTCGAGCAGTACTTC
-	-	TRBV29-1	TRBJ2-3	CSVDSGVSTDTQYF	TGCAGCGTTGATTCGGGGGTTAGCACAGATACGCAGTATTTT
few	-	TRBV12-5	TRBJ1-6	CASGPAEDSPLHF	TGTGCTAGTGGTCCAGCCGAGGATTCACCCCTCCACTTT
-	-	TRBV7-2	TRBJ2-1	CASSLFGGEINEQFF	TGTGCCAGCAGCCTATTTGGGGGAGAGATCAATGAGCAGTTCTTC
few	-	TRBV6-5	TRBJ1-2	CASSLAFTGGYTF	TGTGCCAGCAGCCTGGCATTTACGGGTGGCTACACCTTC
few	-	TRBV5-4	TRBJ1-4	CASSLDSGTNEKLFF	TGTGCCAGCAGCTTGGATTCGGGAACTAATGAAAAACTGTTTTTT
-	TRBD1	TRBV6-1	TRBJ2-7	CASIKGQSSYEQYF	TGTGCCAGCATTAAGGGACAGAGCTCCTACGAGCAGTACTTC
-	TRBD1	TRBV7-9	TRBJ2-7	CASSLSGQIYEQYF	TGTGCCAGCAGCTTATCGGGACAGATCTACGAGCAGTACTTC
few	TRBD2	TRBV7-9	TRBJ2-5	CASSLSSWASGRGETQYF	TGTGCCAGCAGCTTATCTTCGTGGGCTAGCGGGAGAGGAGAGACCCAGTACTTC
many	-	TRBV12-3/TRBV12-4	TRBJ2-3	CASSFGGSTDTQYF	TGTGCCAGCAGTTTCGGCGGGAGCACAGATACGCAGTATTTT
few	-	TRBV11-2	TRBJ2-5	CASSLLGTPSREQYF	TGTGCCAGCAGCCTCTTAGGGACCCCATCGAGGGAGCAGTACTTC
few	-	TRBV7-9	TRBJ2-5	CASSLGRDQETQYF	TGTGCCAGCAGCTTAGGCAGGGACCAAGAGACCCAGTACTTC
few	-	TRBV20-1	TRBJ2-5	CSARLMGKETQYF	TGCAGTGCTAGGTTGATGGGGAAAGAGACCCAGTACTTC
once	TRBD2	TRBV12-3/TRBV12-4	TRBJ2-1	CASGRREFGEQFF	TGTGCCAGTGGACGGCGGGAGTTCGGTGAGCAGTTCTTC
-	-	TRBV5-1	TRBJ2-1	CASSSMGEVYNEQFF	TGCGCCAGCAGCTCCATGGGGGAGGTATACAATGAGCAGTTCTTC
few	TRBD1	TRBV2	TRBJ2-7	CASNRDRDYEQYF	TGTGCCAGCAACCGGGACAGGGATTACGAGCAGTACTTC
-	-	TRBV5-1	TRBJ2-7	CASSLGGADVYEQYF	TGCGCCAGCAGCTTGGGTGGGGCCGACGTCTACGAGCAGTACTTC
-	-	TRBV9	TRBJ2-3	CASERNTQYF	TGTGCCAGCGAGCGGAATACGCAGTATTTT
-	TRBD2	TRBV12-3/TRBV12-4	TRBJ2-7	CTSSLALRGLAGPWSYEQYF	TGTACCAGCAGTTTAGCGCTTAGGGGACTAGCGGGTCCCTGGAGTTACGAGCAGTACTTC
once	-	TRBV7-9	TRBJ1-2	CASSSSGGEIRGGYTF	TGTGCCAGCAGCTCTAGCGGGGGGGAGATTCGAGGCGGCTACACCTTC
once	-	TRBV2	TRBJ2-4	CASSLYGGSIAKNIQYF	TGTGCCAGCAGTCTGTATGGGGGCTCCATAGCCAAAAACATTCAGTACTTC
-	-	TRBV4-3	TRBJ2-2	CASSQDRQLGAGELFF	TGCGCCAGCAGCCAAGATAGGCAACTCGGGGCCGGGGAGCTGTTTTTT
-	-	TRBV2	TRBJ2-1	CASSEGVGPHVNEQFF	TGTGCCAGCAGTGAGGGGGTTGGACCACATGTCAATGAGCAGTTCTTC
few	-	TRBV13	TRBJ2-4	CASSPLERDIQYF	TGTGCCAGCAGCCCCCTGGAGAGGGACATTCAGTACTTC
once	-	TRBV6-1	TRBJ2-3	CASSNPGLTYEDTQYF	TGTGCCAGCAGTAATCCGGGCCTCACCTACGAGGATACGCAGTATTTT
-	TRBD2	TRBV5-1	TRBJ2-1	CASSLSGTSGYYEQFF	TGCGCCAGCAGCTTGTCTGGGACTAGCGGTTACTATGAGCAGTTCTTC
-	TRBD1	TRBV6-6	TRBJ2-5	CASSSGQAEEQYF	TGTGCCAGCAGTTCTGGACAGGCCGAGGAGCAGTACTTC
many	-	TRBV18	TRBJ2-5	CASSWTRDQETQYF	TGTGCCAGCTCATGGACACGGGACCAAGAGACCCAGTACTTC
-	-	TRBV20-1	TRBJ2-7	CSARDALGWEQYF	TGCAGTGCTAGAGATGCGCTTGGGTGGGAGCAGTACTTC
-	TRBD2	TRBV2	TRBJ2-1	CASHSGSDEQFF	TGTGCCAGTCATAGCGGGAGCGATGAGCAGTTCTTC
-	-	TRBV7-8	TRBJ1-4	CASSLGSGATNEKLFF	TGTGCCAGCAGCTTAGGTTCAGGGGCAACTAATGAAAAACTGTTTTTT
few	TRBD1	TRBV7-9	TRBJ2-7	CASSFLPGQGAYEQYF	TGTGCCAGCAGCTTCCTCCCGGGACAGGGTGCCTACGAGCAGTACTTC
many	TRBD2	TRBV5-1	TRBJ2-1	CASSPLAGGPGEQFF	TGCGCCAGCAGCCCCTTAGCGGGAGGGCCGGGTGAGCAGTTCTTC
few	TRBD2	TRBV11-2	TRBJ2-7	CASSRAGESYEQYF	TGTGCCAGCAGCAGAGCGGGAGAGTCCTACGAGCAGTACTTC
-	TRBD2	TRBV27	TRBJ2-7	CASSPGTSGSFYEQYF	TGTGCCAGCAGTCCCGGGACTAGCGGGAGCTTCTACGAGCAGTACTTC
-	TRBD2	TRBV29-1	TRBJ2-7	CSVWGASSGRGLPYEQYF	TGCAGCGTCTGGGGGGCGTCTAGCGGGAGAGGACTGCCCTACGAGCAGTACTTC
-	TRBD2	TRBV29-1	TRBJ2-7	CSVELTSGSYAYEQYF	TGCAGCGTTGAGTTAACTAGCGGGAGTTATGCCTACGAGCAGTACTTC
-	-	TRBV12-3/TRBV12-4	TRBJ2-1	CASSPTGLLYNEQFF	TGTGCCAGCAGTCCTACGGGACTCCTTTACAATGAGCAGTTCTTC
-	TRBD2	TRBV5-4	TRBJ2-3	CASSRQLAGAVAGTDTQYF	TGTGCCAGCAGCCGCCAACTAGCGGGAGCAGTGGCAGGCACAGATACGCAGTATTTT
-	-	TRBV29-1	TRBJ1-1	CSVQASVEDWAFF	TGCAGCGTTCAGGCCTCAGTGGAGGATTGGGCTTTCTTT
-	-	TRBV5-6	TRBJ1-4	CASSSLRDIRHEKLFF	TGTGCCAGCAGCTCGCTCCGGGACATACGGCATGAAAAACTGTTTTTT
few	-	TRBV29-1	TRBJ2-1	CSVEDPPIKFF	TGCAGCGTTGAAGACCCCCCGATAAAGTTCTTC
few	TRBD1	TRBV6-5	TRBJ1-5	CATADRQGNQPQHF	TGTGCCACCGCGGACAGGCAGGGCAATCAGCCCCAGCATTTT
-	-	TRBV6-5	TRBJ1-1	CASQGGTSEAFF	TGTGCCAGCCAAGGGGGAACAAGTGAAGCTTTCTTT
-	-	TRBV12-3/TRBV12-4	TRBJ2-5	CASSYSGRGETQYF	TGTGCCAGCAGTTATTCAGGTCGGGGGGAGACCCAGTACTTC